This T cell receptor (beta chain) originates from a study of T cells in Graves' hyperthyroidism and ophthalmopathy (dated by TCRdb to 2018 to 2020). Context from the whole study: Peripheral blood was sampled at the time of initial diagnosis, prior to any treatment. To identify TCR V-J signatures that set the groups apart, the researchers used a discovery cohort of 100 patients, made up of approximately 43 with Graves' ophthalmopathy and 55 to 65 with stable Graves' hyperthyroidism. Prospective prediction of ophthalmopathy was tested in an independent validation cohort of some 20 hyperthyroidism patients and around 16 patients who later progressed to ophthalmopathy. For training and testing, the 100 or so patients in the discovery cohort were randomly divided in a 7:3 ratio. In addition, the study compared T-cell repertoires in thyroid tissue and in blood from five to seven Graves' hyperthyroidism patients. Once sampling was done, hyperthyroidism patients were given methimazole at a starting dose of 30 mg daily, whereas ophthalmopathy patients were given high-dose intravenous methylprednisolone. TCR Vbeta CDR3 sequencing of roughly 140 peripheral blood samples (about 45 ophthalmopathy, 75 hyperthyroidism and some 17 progressor patients) is reported in the paper. Overall study results and their limits: During validation, the model predicted progression to ophthalmopathy a median of roughly 7.1 months ahead of onset, with more than 55% sensitivity and 72% to 80% specificity. In cross-validation, a model built on a 13 V-J signature told ophthalmopathy apart from stable hyperthyroidism with 85% to 90% sensitivity and roughly 82% specificity, and in testing the same model reached 80%/75%. Sample size was not statistically predetermined, and investigators were not blinded to group allocation. Most expanded thyroid clonotypes (frequency above 0.001) were also found in blood, which suggests that blood repertoires may mirror thyroid immune responses.

Amplification of TCR beta CDR3 regions was carried out from RNA transcripts. For the first round of RT-PCR on the TCR CDR3, the HTBI primer set was used together with the Qiagen OneStep RT-PCR kit. Libraries were constructed in a second round of multiplex PCR, after which size selection and purification were carried out. Paired-end sequencing of the libraries was performed with 100 bp reads on an Illumina HiSeq2000. The paper's data handling went like this. SOAPnuke was used to process the raw data, removing reads that contained adapters or uncalled bases, had a mean Phred below 15, or lacked an exact match to the constant primer or identifier. COPE v1.2.5 was used to merge high-quality paired reads, and clonotypes were defined as unique nucleotide sequences. MiTCR v1.1 was used to align the clonotypes against IMGT TRBV, TRBD and TRBJ reference segments. The analysis included only V-J combinations with a frequency above 0.0001, which together covered around 99% of the repertoires. The TCS score was defined as F50 (clonal expansion) divided by E x V (chaos), with BLOSUM62-based TCRdist calculated between CDR3 peptides within each V-J. Welch's t-statistics and random forest reduced 500 to 650 V-J features to under 15, which were used in a naive Bayes classifier (R e1071). The public reads were quality trimmed at Q25 with fastp and then assembled into clones with MiXCR by TCRdb, keeping productive beta chains. Rows with a matching CDR3 protein are joined into one entry that keeps the most common DNA and genes. TCRdb's processing, not the study's, gives the V and J calls here. Here the sample has about 300,000 distinct CDR3 sequences; 13% occur a single time. Of the sample, almost 8% is held by the ten largest clones.

This clonotype was detected many times. The antigen it binds to is not known. Base qualities are not provided; no much larger clone lies one nucleotide away. The CDR3 holds 12 amino acids from the cysteine to the phenylalanine. The entry retains the CDR3 DNA only, 36 bases that are in frame from base 1. For CDR1 and CDR2, the germline V gene (reference sequence) lists LGHDT and YNNKEL. Trimming costs V 0 bases and J 12 bases, and their ends lie 10 bases apart. The hyperthyroidism patients were between 18 and 65 years old and newly diagnosed, with a disease duration of less than 2 months. Patients with uncontrolled infections, other autoimmune diseases, pregnancy or lactation were excluded. Diagnoses relied on clinical symptoms, serum thyroxine and TRAb, thyroid ultrasound and orbital computed tomography. Blood from progressor patients was drawn when they were first diagnosed with hyperthyroidism, before any ophthalmopathy symptoms appeared. PBMCs were isolated from about 10 ml of fresh peripheral blood by Ficoll-Paque density gradient centrifugation. Patients classed as progressors first received a Graves' hyperthyroidism diagnosis and then went on to develop ophthalmopathy during follow-up. Total RNA was extracted with Trizol reagent, and quality was checked on an Agilent 2100 Bioanalyzer.

This sequence uses TRBV3-1 and TRBJ2-3; the D gene is perhaps TRBD1 or TRBD2, each of them matching over 6 bases. The receptor was derived from a woman aged 30 to 39 with Graves' hyperthyroidism that later progressed to Graves' ophthalmopathy. Sequenced sample: blood. The CDR3 reads CASSQDRGAQYF. The sequence in DNA is TGTGCCAGCAGCCAAGATAGGGGGGCACAGTATTTT.